This TCR beta chain was identified in a study of T cell repertoires in cytomegalovirus infection. For the study at large: HLA-B-restricted CMV epitopes that are well studied were used alongside recently identified HLA-C-restricted ones. Indications came from public TCR beta signatures; they pointed to CMV infection and to a matching HLA type. Findings and caveats of the study: Pooled public TCR beta family frequency picked out CMV carriers with the relevant HLA. HLA-C-restricted CMV-specific TCR beta clonotypes prevailed in the ex vivo response.

From the reads, TCRdb called clonotypes with MiXCR, one entry per CDR3 protein. The sample yields hundreds of thousands of distinct CDR3 sequences, about 31% seen once. V lost 9 bases to trimming and J lost 6 bases; unmatched junction nucleotides: 11. CDR3 length: 15 amino acids. The germline CDR1 and CDR2 sequences are LNHDA and SQIVND (reference sequence). This clonotype has just a few counts. Its specificity is unknown. The clonotype comes from a human donor in good health (CMV status not recorded). Some clones in this sample may be carry-over from other donors' samples. The V and J genes are TRBV19 and TRBJ1-5, with 10 positions matching TRBD1. Specimen: cultured CD8+ T cells from PBMCs, collected from culture after CMV antigen stimulation. DNA for the CDR3: TGTGCCAGCCCTCCTCCGGGACAGGGGTCTCAGCCCCAGCATTTT. As protein: CASPPPGQGSQPQHF.